This T cell receptor (beta chain) emerged from a study of graft-versus-host responses after intestinal transplantation. Overall study context: The recipients all started with anti-thymocyte globulin induction and then took tacrolimus and steroids for 2 to 3 years.

TCRdb's copy holds only in-frame clones and misses some; the assay was immunoSEQ multiplex PCR. The data hold about 50,000 clones, with approximately 88% observed a single time. Worth noting for this clone: Its antigen is not known.

Whole-study results and caveats: GvH clones occurred in recipient marrow; some first appeared in ileum or blood. Early HvG declines after transplant were associated with peak circulating GvH clone levels.

The clonotype comes from a human donor who was the organ donor for an intestinal transplant. Material: unstimulated CD4+ T cells sorted from spleen or lymph node cells, obtained before transplant.

The CDR3 nucleotides read TGTGCCAGCAGCTTAGCGCAGCATCAGCCCCAGCATTTT. Translated: CASSLAQHQPQHF. The chain recombines TRBV7-2 with TRBJ1-5; no firm D call. V shed 0 bases and J shed 5 bases, with 5 bases lying between them. The CDR3 has 13 amino acids. Germline values: CDR1 SGHTA, CDR2 FQGNSA.